The present T cell receptor beta chain was sequenced within a study of blood T cell repertoires in COVID-19. Study-level information: COVID-19 samples from acute and convalescent phases originated in the United States, Italy and Spain. From T cells, B-cell-depleted T cells, or PBMCs came the material, which was cDNA or gDNA.

Original processing notes: Estimated nucleated cell counts came from reference gene primer amplification. Assay used: immunoSEQ multiplex PCR; TCRdb lists only in-frame clones, some missing. Clonal size and the V and J genes are those of that table, whereas D and trimming came from the DNA. The profile shows about 260,000 clones, about 85% of them singletons. The sequenced sample consisted of peripheral blood. The sequence came from a man between 60 and 70 years old who had recovered from COVID-19.

The CDR3 DNA reads TGTGCCAGCAGCTTCAAGACAGGGCGGACCGGGGAGCTGTTTTTT. Residues: CASSFKTGRTGELFF. The J gene is TRBJ2-2, the V gene TRBV7-6; 7 bases agree with TRBD1. Losses at the gene ends were 3 bases for V and 5 bases for J; bases not matched to a gene: 6. The germline CDR1 and CDR2 sequences are SGHVS and FNYEAQ. The CDR3 contains 15 residues.